The clone carrying this T cell receptor (beta chain) was picked up a small number of times. Unique molecular identifiers were incorporated during preparation of the TCRbeta library. One entry per CDR3 protein, called by TCRdb with MiXCR from the PCR reads. The sample yields more than 150,000 distinct CDR3 sequences, about 14% seen once. The CDR3 extends over 13 amino acids. CDR1 and CDR2 (germline): SGHRS, YFSETQ. V was shortened by 6 bases and J by 6 bases, with 14 bases between the two germline ends. The record originates from a study of T-cell reconstitution after alpha-beta-depleted transplantation in children.

Sequenced material: PBMCs from the stem cell graft donor, taken from the stem cell graft. The chain is built from TRBV5-1 and TRBJ2-3; a weak D match, TRBD1 (5 bases). This clonotype was sampled from a human donor who donated a stem cell graft to a child with acute lymphoblastic leukemia. The CDR3 sequence is CASTDLQVDTQYF. CDR3 bases: TGCGCCAGCACCGACCTACAGGTTGATACGCAGTATTTT.